Listed below are T cell receptor beta chains from one sample, sequenced in a study of CD8+CD57+ T cells in acquired aplastic anemia. TCRdb re-analysed the reads in MiXCR, keeping a single row per CDR3 protein. The top ten hold about 41% of the sample, which has more than 250,000 distinct CDR3 sequences, approximately 86% seen once. Sequenced material: sorted CD4+, CD8+, or CD8+CD57+ T cells (not recorded which) from PBMCs. These receptors were taken from a human donor with aplastic anemia. Each CDR3 is given with its conserved first and last residue. D genes are given only for firm matches. Clone size is given for some rows only: seen once, a few or many times, or a class if the clone is expanded.

v_call,clone_size,j_call,d_call,cdr3_aa,cdr3_nt
TRBV5-6,once,TRBJ2-1,NA,CASSYCQGAYNEQFF,TGTGCCAGCAGTTATTGTCAGGGAGCCTACAATGAGCAGTTCTTC
TRBV7-3,NA,TRBJ1-1,NA,CASSPTGGANGEPFF,TGTGCCAGCAGCCCCACGGGGGGCGCGAACGGGGAGCCGTTCTTT
TRBV5-1,NA,TRBJ2-5,NA,CASSDFNIDTQYF,TGCGCCAGCAGCGATTTCAACATCGACACCCAGTACTTC
TRBV7-8,NA,TRBJ1-2,NA,CASSLERGGVTQDYTF,TGTGCCAGCAGCTTGGAGAGGGGCGGCGTCACACAGGACTACACCTTC
TRBV2,NA,TRBJ2-1,NA,CASSVGERGTYEQFF,TGTGCCAGCAGCGTAGGAGAACGGGGCACCTACGAGCAGTTCTTC
TRBV7-8,NA,TRBJ2-4,NA,CASSLAGGLQYF,TGTGCCAGCAGCTTAGCGGGGGGTCTTCAGTACTTC
TRBV9,once,TRBJ2-5,NA,CATSRGSSGDTQYF,TGTGCCACCAGCCGCGGCTCCAGCGGAGACACCCAGTACTTC
TRBV7-3,NA,TRBJ1-5,NA,CASGDGGRDAQHF,TGTGCCAGCGGGGACGGGGGCAGAGACGCGCAGCATTTT
TRBV7-9,once,TRBJ2-3,NA,CASGFGGRDTKDF,TGTGCCAGCGGGTTTGGGGGCAGAGATACGAAGGATTTT
TRBV20-1,NA,TRBJ1-1,NA,CSARAGGLNTEAFF,TGCAGTGCTAGAGCCGGGGGCCTGAACACTGAAGCTTTCTTT
TRBV24-1,NA,TRBJ1-3,NA,CATRGAGAYSGNTIYF,TGTGCCACTAGAGGTGCAGGGGCCTACTCTGGAAACACCATATATTTT
TRBV2,NA,TRBJ2-1,NA,CASSDGGIIKQFF,TGTGCCAGCAGTGATGGTGGGATAATTAAGCAGTTCTTC
TRBV2,NA,TRBJ2-5,NA,CASSPVGSPETQYF,TGTGCCAGCAGTCCAGTGGGAAGTCCAGAGACCCAGTACTTC
TRBV7-8,NA,TRBJ2-5,NA,CASRLACNTEKLFF,TGTGCCAGCAGATTAGCATGCAATACTGAAAAACTGTTTTTC
TRBV9,NA,TRBJ1-6,TRBD1,CASSAGGDSYNQPLHF,TGTGCCAGCAGCGCCGGGGGGGACAGCTACAATCAGCCCCTCCACTTT
TRBV7-8,NA,TRBJ2-1,NA,CASSLQGSEAFVGQFF,TGTGCCAGCAGTCTTCAGGGAAGCGAAGCGTTCGTTGGACAGTTCTTC
TRBV2,NA,TRBJ2-5,NA,CASSQGDKDTQYF,TGTGCCAGCAGCCAAGGGGACAAAGATACCCAGTACTTC
TRBV4-3,NA,TRBJ1-1,NA,CALSLDLTGNTEAFF,TGCGCTTTGAGCTTAGATCTGACAGGGAACACTGAAGCTTTCTTT
TRBV11-3,NA,TRBJ2-1,NA,CASSVALGVYNEQFF,TGTGCCAGCAGCGTAGCTCTCGGAGTATACAATGAGCAGTTCTTC
TRBV9,NA,TRBJ2-1,TRBD2,CASSVGRSGGSDEQFF,TGTGCCAGCAGCGTAGGAAGAAGCGGGGGGAGCGATGAGCAGTTCTTC